This note documents a single T cell receptor beta chain sequence. Its antigen is still unknown. This may stem from a read error, because a much larger clone lies one nucleotide away. This entry belongs to a study of T cell repertoires in cytomegalovirus infection. Looking at the study overall: Used in the study were CMV epitopes, some recently identified and HLA-C-restricted, others well-studied and HLA-B-restricted. A matching HLA type, together with CMV infection, was signaled by public TCR beta signatures.

Study-wide points: CMV-specific HLA-C-restricted TCR beta clonotypes dominated the ex vivo response.

CDR3 length: 14 residues. Germline-derived CDR1 and CDR2 are SGHVS and FNYEAQ. TCRdb ran MiXCR on the reads and lists one entry per CDR3 protein. The sample holds nearly 700,000 distinct CDR3 sequences, approximately 33% seen once. The rearrangement uses TRBV7-6 and TRBJ2-5; D is perhaps TRBD2 (5 bases). The sequence was collected from a human donor in good health (CMV status not recorded). Some clones in this sample may be carry-over from other donors' samples. The sequenced sample was cultured PBMCs, obtained from culture after CMV antigen stimulation. CDR3 in amino acids: CASSSSGSQENQYF. The CDR3 DNA reads TGTGCCAGCAGCTCCAGCGGCAGCCAAGAGAACCAGTACTTC.